This T cell receptor (beta chain) came from a study of cytomegalovirus exposure and HLA in healthy donors. Unrecorded immune exposure was likely among donors, who were nominally healthy when sampled. General observations from the study: Under in vitro conditions, a few CMV-associated chains were confirmed as specific for CMV antigens.

Trimming took off 5 bases at V and 9 bases at J, with 17 bases between the two ends. The CDR3 spans 13 residues. Germline CDR1 and CDR2: GTSNPN and SVGIG (reference sequence). PCR primers comprised 60 Vbeta and 13 Jbeta primers. Assay used: immunoSEQ multiplex PCR; TCRdb lists only in-frame clones, some missing. The sample contains over 150,000 clones, approximately 82% of which appear only once. In this sample, this clone turned up once. What it binds is unknown. The chain combines TRBV30 with TRBJ1-3; weak D call: TRBD1 (6 bases). Specimen: PBMCs. The sequence came from a girl aged 2 to 9 in good health and CMV-seropositive. DNA for the CDR3: TGTGCCTGGGTTACAGGGTCGATGGGCACCATATATTTT. This encodes CAWVTGSMGTIYF. The variable domain in full, completed from reference TRBV30 and TRBJ1-3, reads SQTIHQWPATLVQPVGSPLSLECTVEGTSNPNLYWYRQAAGRGLQLLFYSVGIGQISSEVPQNLSASRPQDRQFILSSKKLLLSDSGFYLCAWVTGSMGTIYFGEGSWLTVV.